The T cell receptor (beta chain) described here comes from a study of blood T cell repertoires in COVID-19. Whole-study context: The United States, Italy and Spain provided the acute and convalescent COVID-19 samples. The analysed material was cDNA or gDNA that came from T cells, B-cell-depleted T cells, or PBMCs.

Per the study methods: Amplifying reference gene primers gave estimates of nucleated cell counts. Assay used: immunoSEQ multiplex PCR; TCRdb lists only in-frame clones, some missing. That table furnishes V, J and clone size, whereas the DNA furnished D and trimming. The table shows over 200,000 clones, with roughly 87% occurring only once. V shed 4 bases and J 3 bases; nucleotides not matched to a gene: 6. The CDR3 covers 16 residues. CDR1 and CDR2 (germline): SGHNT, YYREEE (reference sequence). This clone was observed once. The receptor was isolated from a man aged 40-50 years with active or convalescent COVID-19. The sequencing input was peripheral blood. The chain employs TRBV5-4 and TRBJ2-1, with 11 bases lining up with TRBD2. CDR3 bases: TGTGCCAGCAGCAACCATAGCGGGGGGGACTACAATGAGCAGTTCTTC. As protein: CASSNHSGGDYNEQFF.